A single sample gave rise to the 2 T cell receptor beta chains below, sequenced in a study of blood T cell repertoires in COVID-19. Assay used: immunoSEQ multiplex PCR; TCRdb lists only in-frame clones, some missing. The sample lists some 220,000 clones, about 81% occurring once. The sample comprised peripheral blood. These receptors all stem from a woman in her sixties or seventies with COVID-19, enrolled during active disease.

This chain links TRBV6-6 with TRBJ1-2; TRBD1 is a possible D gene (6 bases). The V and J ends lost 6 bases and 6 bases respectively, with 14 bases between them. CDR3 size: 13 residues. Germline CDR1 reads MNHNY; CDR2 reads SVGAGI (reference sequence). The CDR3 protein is CASRPIQGNGYTF. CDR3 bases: TGTGCCAGCAGACCAATACAGGGAAATGGCTACACCTTC.

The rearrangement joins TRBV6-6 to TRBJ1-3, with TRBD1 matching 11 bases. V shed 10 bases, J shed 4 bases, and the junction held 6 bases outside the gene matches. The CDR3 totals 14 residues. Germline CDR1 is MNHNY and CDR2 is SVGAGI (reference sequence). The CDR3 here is CATWDRGSGNTIYF. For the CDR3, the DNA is TGTGCCACATGGGACAGGGGGTCCGGAAACACCATATATTTT.